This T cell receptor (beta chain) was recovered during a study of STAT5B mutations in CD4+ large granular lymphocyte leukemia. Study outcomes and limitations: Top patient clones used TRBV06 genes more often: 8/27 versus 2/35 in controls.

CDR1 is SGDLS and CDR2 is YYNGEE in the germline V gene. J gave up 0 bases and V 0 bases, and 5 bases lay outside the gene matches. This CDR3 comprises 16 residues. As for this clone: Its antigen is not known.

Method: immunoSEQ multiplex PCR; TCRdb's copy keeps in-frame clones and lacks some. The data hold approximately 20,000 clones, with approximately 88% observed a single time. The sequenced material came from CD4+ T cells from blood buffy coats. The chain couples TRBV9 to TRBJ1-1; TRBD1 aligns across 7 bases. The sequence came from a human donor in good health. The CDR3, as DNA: TGTGCCAGCAGCGTAGGGGACAGACCCATGAACACTGAAGCTTTCTTT. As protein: CASSVGDRPMNTEAFF.